These 4 T cell receptor beta chains share one sample of origin, sequenced in a study of blood T cells in healthy people across ages. A second PCR, run for about 7 to 12 cycles, used a sample-barcoded 5' primer plus a J-beta primer mix. TCRdb fed the 5' RACE reads into MiXCR, producing one record per CDR3 protein. This table holds 1.5 million to 2 million distinct CDR3 sequences, about 49% found once. The sequenced sample consisted of blood. The receptors stem from a middle-aged woman in good health.

The chain is built from TRBV5-5 and TRBJ1-5; D call uncertain. V was trimmed by 2 bases and J by 3 bases, leaving 9 bases between them. The germline CDR1 and CDR2 sequences are SGHKS and YYEKEE (reference sequence). This CDR3 is 14 amino acids long. CDR3 nucleotide sequence: TGTGCCAGCAGCTTTCAGGTGGACAATCAGCCCCAGCATTTT. Its translation: CASSFQVDNQPQHF.

This clonotype appeared once. The chain links TRBV21-1 to TRBJ1-1; the table's D gene call, TRBD1, was not cross checked with the DNA. TRBV21-1 is flagged as a pseudogene. The CDR3 length is 12 residues. CDR3 in DNA: TGTGCCAACCCTGAGGGGGTTGCTGAAGCTTTCTTT. Amino acids: CANPEGVAEAFF.

A few counts support this clonotype. This chain uses TRBV10-3 with TRBJ1-2, with a weak D call TRBD1 (6 bases). This CDR3 spans 13 amino acids. CDR1 is ENHRY, CDR2 SYGVKD, per germline. The germline V and J ends were trimmed by 6 bases and 4 bases, with 12 bases remaining between them. For the CDR3, the DNA is TGTGCCATCAGCGAGGACAGCCCCTATGGCTACACCTTC. It is translated as CAISEDSPYGYTF.

This clonotype appeared a single time. The chain is built from TRBV2 and TRBJ1-5; a possible D gene is TRBD1 (6 bases). V lost 1 base and J lost 4, with 11 bases in between. This CDR3 contains 15 residues. Per the germline V gene, CDR1 is SNHLY and CDR2 is FYNNEI. This CDR3 reads CASSEGRGGNQPQHF. The CDR3 DNA is TGTGCCAGCAGTGAAGGCAGGGGAGGTAATCAGCCCCAGCATTTT.